The 21 T cell receptor beta chains listed next were all sequenced from one sample in a study of T cells in localized non-small cell lung cancer. TCRdb's table, derived via immunoSEQ multiplex PCR, lists solely in-frame clones and lacks some. The sample comprises 35,000 or so clones, roughly nine tenths of which are singletons, and about 7% rests with the top ten. This specimen was peripheral blood, taken before any cancer treatment. The origin of the receptors is a woman between 35 and 70 years old with stage I lung adenocarcinoma.

This rearrangement joins TRBV6-4 to TRBJ1-2, with D possibly TRBD1 on 6 matching bases. The germline CDR1 and CDR2 sequences are MRHNA and SNTAGT. This CDR3 region has 14 residues. The germline V and J ends were trimmed by 0 bases and 6 bases, with 11 bases remaining between them. The CDR3 spells CASSDSGAGDGYTF. CDR3 DNA sequence: TGTGCCAGCAGTGACTCGGGGGCAGGGGATGGCTACACCTTC.

The chain joins TRBV27 to TRBJ1-1; D may be TRBD1 (5 bases). Germline V CDR1 and CDR2: MNHEY, SMNVEV (reference sequence). The ends were cut back, 1 base at V and 2 bases at J, with 11 bases in the middle. The CDR3 is 15 amino acids. The CDR3: CASSLFAGPNTEAFF. The DNA of the CDR3 is TGTGCCAGCAGTTTATTTGCAGGGCCCAACACTGAAGCTTTCTTT.

The V gene is TRBV9, the J gene TRBJ2-3; D is unclear. The CDR3 totals 15 residues. The germline V gene encodes CDR1 SGDLS and CDR2 YYNGEE. Trimming stripped 4 bases from V and 0 bases from J, with 12 bases between. CDR3 in DNA: TGTGCCAGCAGCCCCTTCTCCTCTAGCACAGATACGCAGTATTTT. The encoded protein is CASSPFSSSTDTQYF.

The chain combines TRBV7-9 with TRBJ2-5, with 7 bases matching TRBD2. The CDR3 totals 14 residues. The V gene end was trimmed by 5 bases and the J gene end by 5 bases; junction bases not matched to a gene: 8. Germline V gives CDR1 SEHNR, CDR2 FQNEAQ (reference sequence). DNA for the CDR3: TGTGCCAGCAGCGGGCGTGGACTAGGGGAGACCCAGTACTTC. Its protein is CASSGRGLGETQYF.

V usage is TRBV6-4 and J usage is TRBJ2-2; weak D call: TRBD2 (5 bases). Germline CDR1 reads MRHNA; CDR2 reads SNTAGT. Trimming took 7 bases from V and 2 from J, leaving 14 bases between them. The CDR3 runs 15 residues. CDR3 sequence reads: CASKEAATNTGELFF. As DNA, the CDR3 is TGTGCCAGCAAGGAGGCAGCAACTAACACCGGGGAGCTGTTTTTT.

The chain employs TRBV2 and TRBJ1-2; D might be TRBD1 (6 bases). The germline V gene encodes CDR1 SNHLY and CDR2 FYNNEI. The CDR3 sequence is 14 residues long. V lost 7 bases and J 5 bases, leaving 17 bases between the germline ends. The CDR3 spells CASTQYRAQYGYTF. The CDR3 region has the DNA TGTGCCAGCACTCAATACAGGGCCCAGTATGGCTACACCTTC.

The chain uses TRBV11-1 and TRBJ1-1; D remains unclear. Looked up from germline, CDR1 is SGHAT and CDR2 is FQDESV (reference sequence). The CDR3 has 14 amino acids. Trimming pared 4 bases from V and 1 base from J, leaving 10 bases between. Written as DNA, the CDR3 is TGTGCCAGCAGCTACAGATCTGAGAACACTGAAGCTTTCTTT. This translates into CASSYRSENTEAFF.

V and J are TRBV9 and TRBJ2-6; a possible D gene is TRBD1 (7 bases). With 0 bases removed from V and 2 bases from J, the gap between germline ends came to 9 bases. Germline V gene data show CDR1 as SGDLS and CDR2 as YYNGEE. This CDR3 is built from 16 residues. Here the CDR3 DNA reads TGTGCCAGCAGCGTAGGCGGGACAGCTGGGGCCAACGTCCTGACTTTC. Its protein is CASSVGGTAGANVLTF.

The chain employs TRBV28 and TRBJ1-1, with 7 nucleotides matching TRBD1. This CDR3 comprises 13 residues. The trim removed 3 bases at V and 8 bases at J, leaving 6 bases unmatched. Germline CDR1 reads MDHEN; CDR2 reads SYDVKM. The CDR3: CASSFPRGREAFF. Here the CDR3 DNA reads TGTGCCAGCAGTTTTCCCAGGGGGAGAGAAGCTTTCTTT.

The chain joins TRBV19 to TRBJ1-2; 7 nucleotides line up with TRBD1. The length of the CDR3 is 17 residues. V shed 5 bases and J 3 bases; nucleotides not matched to a gene: 15. Germline CDR1 LNHDA, CDR2 SQIVND (reference sequence). CDR3 in amino acids: CASSVGTRDSRDYGYTF. The CDR3 bases are TGTGCCAGTAGTGTAGGTACCCGGGACAGCAGAGACTATGGCTACACCTTC.

A single count supports this clone. This chain uses TRBV7-2 with TRBJ1-6; TRBD1 matches at 7 bases. The CDR3 extends over 14 amino acids. With 2 bases clipped from V and 11 bases from J, the junction kept 6 bases outside the gene matches. The germline CDR1 and CDR2 sequences are SGHTA and FQGNSA. The CDR3 is CASSLRQGRTPLHF. The DNA for the CDR3 is TGTGCCAGCAGCTTAAGACAGGGTAGGACACCCCTCCACTTT.

The chain recombines TRBV6-6 with TRBJ1-4; 7 bases are shared with TRBD1. Germline assignment: CDR1 MNHNY and CDR2 SVGAGI (reference sequence). V shed 7 bases, J shed 0 bases, and the junction held 5 bases outside the gene matches. This CDR3 comprises 15 residues. The DNA for the CDR3 is TGTGCCAGCATCCACACAGGGGCAACTAATGAAAAACTGTTTTTT. Its translation is CASIHTGATNEKLFF.

The CDR3 spells CASSPGIARTEAFF. As DNA, the CDR3 is TGTGCCAGCAGCCCGGGAATTGCTAGGACTGAAGCTTTCTTT. The chain uses TRBV6-6 and TRBJ1-1; unclear D gene. The length of the CDR3 is 14 residues. Trimming cost V 6 bases and J 5 bases, with 16 bases left between them. The germline V gene encodes CDR1 MNHNY and CDR2 SVGAGI (reference sequence).

This clone was seen a handful of times. The chain recombines TRBV19 with TRBJ1-2; no clear D gene. V gave up 4 bases and J gave up 4 bases, with 4 bases separating them. The CDR3 runs to 11 residues. Germline-derived CDR1 and CDR2 are LNHDA and SQIVND (reference sequence). The CDR3 DNA reads as TGTGCCAGTAGTAACGGCTATGGCTACACCTTC. Residues: CASSNGYGYTF. Full variable domain (rest looked up from reference TRBV19 and TRBJ1-2): DGGITQSPKYLFRKEGQNVTLSCEQNLNHDAMYWYRQDPGQGLRLIYYSQIVNDFQKGDIAEGYSVSREKKESFPLTVTSAQKNPTAFYLCASSNGYGYTFGSGTRLTVV.

The rearrangement links TRBV7-6 to TRBJ1-2; perhaps TRBD1 as D (6 bases). The CDR3 totals 14 residues. The germline gives CDR1 SGHVS, CDR2 FNYEAQ. V lost 8 bases and J 7 bases, leaving 20 bases between the germline ends. The CDR3, as DNA: TGTGCCAGCTCCCAAGAGGGCAGGGGAGGTGGCTACACCTTC. Translated, it gives CASSQEGRGGGYTF.

The J gene is TRBJ2-7, the V gene TRBV23-1; a weak D match, TRBD1 (5 bases). TRBV23-1 is an ORF for which the function is uncertain. V lost 0 bases and J 0 bases, leaving 9 bases between the germline ends. This CDR3 has 15 residues. The CDR3 DNA sequence: TGCGCCAGCAGTCAATCGATCAGGGCCTCCTACGAGCAGTACTTC. It specifies CASSQSIRASYEQYF.

The rearrangement uses TRBV28 and TRBJ1-1; D may be TRBD1 (5 bases). Trimming stripped 2 bases from V and 8 bases from J, with 12 bases between. Per the germline V gene, CDR1 is MDHEN and CDR2 is SYDVKM. The CDR3 sequence is 13 residues long. The CDR3 DNA reads TGTGCCAGCAGTTTAGTGGGGCAGGGCGAAGCTTTCTTT. This encodes CASSLVGQGEAFF.

This clone was seen only once. The chain recombines TRBV2 with TRBJ1-1; a possible D gene is TRBD1 (6 bases). Germline V gene sequence: CDR1 SNHLY, CDR2 FYNNEI. This CDR3 is built from 14 residues. V was cut by 3 bases and J by 3 bases, with 11 bases left in between. The CDR3 loop is CASSEWDTDTEAFF. The CDR3 DNA sequence: TGTGCCAGCAGTGAGTGGGACACAGACACTGAAGCTTTCTTT. Variable domain in full (rest from reference TRBV2 and TRBJ1-1): EPEVTQTPSHQVTQMGQEVILRCVPISNHLYFYWYRQILGQKVEFLVSFYNNEISEKSEIFDDQFSVERPDGSNFTLKIRSTKLEDSAMYFCASSEWDTDTEAFFGQGTRLTVV.

V and J are TRBV29-1 and TRBJ1-3; D is ambiguous. Germline values: CDR1 SQVTM, CDR2 ANQGSEA. This CDR3 spans 12 amino acids. Trimming pared 4 bases from V and 10 bases from J, leaving 14 bases between. The CDR3, as DNA: TGCAGCGTTGTTATTGGGCGGAGTACCATATATTTT. Translated: CSVVIGRSTIYF.

This clone was counted between two and nine times. The chain couples TRBV18 to TRBJ2-5, with D possibly being TRBD1 (5 bases). The CDR3 sequence is 15 residues long. Trimming removed 3 bases from V and 4 bases from J, with 15 bases in between. Germline assignment: CDR1 KGHSH and CDR2 LQKENI. Written as DNA, the CDR3 is TGTGCCAGCTCACCGCCTGATGGCCAGGGAGAGACCCAGTACTTC. It yields the protein CASSPPDGQGETQYF.

V usage is TRBV28 and J usage is TRBJ1-2, with 7 bases fitting TRBD1. The CDR3 sequence is 15 residues long. Germline loops: CDR1 MDHEN, CDR2 SYDVKM. V lost 6 bases to trimming and J lost 5 bases; unmatched junction nucleotides: 12. CDR3 amino acids: CASRQGGGTAYGYTF. CDR3 DNA: TGTGCCAGCAGGCAGGGGGGAGGGACAGCATATGGCTACACCTTC.